This T cell receptor (beta chain) was profiled in a study of blood T cell repertoires in COVID-19. Study context: Sources were T cells, B-cell-depleted T cells, or PBMCs; the material itself was cDNA or gDNA.

Per the germline V gene, CDR1 is LGHDT and CDR2 is YNNKEL (reference sequence). Between the trimmed V and J ends, which lost 2 bases and 12 bases, there was a span of 16 bases. The CDR3 extends over 13 amino acids. The table came from immunoSEQ multiplex PCR; TCRdb's copy has only in-frame clones and leaves some out. The table has about 110,000 clones, 84% seen once. The sequence was collected from a woman aged 80 or over with active or convalescent COVID-19. This chain joins TRBV3-1 (or the pseudogene TRBV3-2) and TRBJ1-2; D is perhaps TRBD1 (6 bases). The specimen sequenced was peripheral blood. The CDR3 bases are TGTGCCAGCAGCCAAAATTCGGGGACATTCAACACCTTC. This sequence encodes CASSQNSGTFNTF.